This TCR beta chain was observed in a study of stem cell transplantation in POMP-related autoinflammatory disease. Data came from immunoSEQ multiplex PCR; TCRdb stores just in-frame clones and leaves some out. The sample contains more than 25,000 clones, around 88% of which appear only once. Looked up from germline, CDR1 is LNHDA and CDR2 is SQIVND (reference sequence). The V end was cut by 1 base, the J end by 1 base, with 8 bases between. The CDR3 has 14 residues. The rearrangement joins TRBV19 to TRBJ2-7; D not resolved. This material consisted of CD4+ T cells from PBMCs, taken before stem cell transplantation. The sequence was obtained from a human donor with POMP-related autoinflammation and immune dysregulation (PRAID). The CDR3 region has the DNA TGTGCCAGTAGTATAGGGGTATCGTCCTACGAGCAGTACTTC. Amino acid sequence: CASSIGVSSYEQYF.